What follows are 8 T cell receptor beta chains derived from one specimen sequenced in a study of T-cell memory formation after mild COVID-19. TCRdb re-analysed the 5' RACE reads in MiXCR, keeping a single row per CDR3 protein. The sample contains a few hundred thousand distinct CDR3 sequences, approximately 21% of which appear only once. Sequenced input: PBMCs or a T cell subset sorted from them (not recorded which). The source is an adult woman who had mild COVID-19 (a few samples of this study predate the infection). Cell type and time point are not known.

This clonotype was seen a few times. The CDR3 nucleotides read TGTGCCAGCAGCCGGACCCCAGAGACCCAGTACTTC. Residues: CASSRTPETQYF. The V call is TRBV7-9, the J call TRBJ2-5; D is unresolved. CDR1 and CDR2 from the germline V gene are SEHNR and FQNEAQ (reference sequence). The CDR3 has 12 residues. V was clipped by 5 bases and J by 4 bases, with 8 bases between them.

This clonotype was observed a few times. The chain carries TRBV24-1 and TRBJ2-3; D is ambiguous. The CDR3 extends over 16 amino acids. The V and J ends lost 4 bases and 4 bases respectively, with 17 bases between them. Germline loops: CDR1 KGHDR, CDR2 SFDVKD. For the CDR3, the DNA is TGTGCCACCAGTGACCACGGACCGGACGGCGCAGATACGCAGTATTTT. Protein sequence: CATSDHGPDGADTQYF.

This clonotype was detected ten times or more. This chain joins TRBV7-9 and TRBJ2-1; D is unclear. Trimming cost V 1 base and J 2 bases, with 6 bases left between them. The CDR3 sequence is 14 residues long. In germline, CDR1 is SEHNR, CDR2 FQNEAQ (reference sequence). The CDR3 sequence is CASSLEDTYNEQFF. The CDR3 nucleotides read TGTGCCAGCAGCTTAGAAGACACCTACAATGAGCAGTTCTTC.

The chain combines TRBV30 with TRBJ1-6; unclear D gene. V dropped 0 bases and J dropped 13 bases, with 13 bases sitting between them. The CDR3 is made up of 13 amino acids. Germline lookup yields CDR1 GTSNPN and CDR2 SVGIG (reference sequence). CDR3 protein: CAWSVGSPTPLHF. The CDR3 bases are TGTGCCTGGAGTGTAGGGTCACCTACGCCCCTCCACTTT.

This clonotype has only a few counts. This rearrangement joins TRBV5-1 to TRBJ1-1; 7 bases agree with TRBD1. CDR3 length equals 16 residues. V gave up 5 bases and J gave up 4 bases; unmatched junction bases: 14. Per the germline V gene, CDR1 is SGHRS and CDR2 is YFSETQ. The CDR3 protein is CASSRELGQSGTEAFF. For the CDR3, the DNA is TGCGCCAGCAGTCGAGAATTGGGACAGTCGGGCACTGAAGCTTTCTTT.

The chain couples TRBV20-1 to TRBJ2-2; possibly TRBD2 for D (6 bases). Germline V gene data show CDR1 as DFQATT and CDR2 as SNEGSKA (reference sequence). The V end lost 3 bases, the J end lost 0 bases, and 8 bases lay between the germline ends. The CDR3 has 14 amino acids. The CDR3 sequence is CSARDYANTGELFF. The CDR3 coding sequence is TGCAGTGCTAGGGACTACGCGAACACCGGGGAGCTGTTTTTT.

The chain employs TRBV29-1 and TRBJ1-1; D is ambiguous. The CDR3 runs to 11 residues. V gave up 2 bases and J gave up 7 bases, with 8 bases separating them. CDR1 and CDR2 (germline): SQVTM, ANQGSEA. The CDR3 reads CSVEIGVEAFF. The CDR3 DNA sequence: TGCAGCGTTGAAATCGGCGTTGAAGCTTTCTTT. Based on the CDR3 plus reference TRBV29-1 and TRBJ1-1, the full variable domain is SAVISQKPSRDICQRGTSLTIQCQVDSQVTMMFWYRQQPGQSLTLIATANQGSEATYESGFVIDKFPISRPNLTFSTLTVSNMSPEDSSIYLCSVEIGVEAFFGQGTRLTVV.

This CDR3 reads CASSQDLGGRTSLEQYF. The CDR3, as DNA: TGCGCCAGCAGCCAAGATCTCGGAGGGAGGACCTCACTCGAGCAGTACTTC. V usage is TRBV4-3 and J usage is TRBJ2-7; TRBD2 might be the D (6 bases). Trimming took 0 bases from V and 6 from J, leaving 21 bases between them. CDR1 LGHNA and CDR2 YSLEER come from the germline V gene. The CDR3 length is 17 residues.